This entry features one T cell receptor beta chain sequence. Antigen unknown. This sample is part of a study of multiple sclerosis patients with progressive multifocal leukoencephalopathy. Time point: time of PML onset. Clones were read by immunoSEQ multiplex PCR, and TCRdb kept only the in-frame ones, dropping some. The sample lists about 31,000 clones; 87% were seen once. General study results and limits: The findings' link to JC virus versus immunocompromise remained uncertain.

Germline-derived CDR1 and CDR2 are SGHNT and YYREEE (reference sequence). V dropped 0 bases and J dropped 9; count of bases not matched to a gene: 5. The CDR3 consists of 15 residues. The chain recombines TRBV5-4 with TRBJ2-1; TRBD1 agrees at 11 bases. The clonotype originates from a woman in her thirties or forties with progressive multifocal leukoencephalopathy. The sequencing here drew on PBMCs, taken from a patient treated with natalizumab. CDR3 protein: CASSLGGQGAVEQFF. In DNA, the CDR3 is TGTGCCAGCAGCTTGGGAGGACAGGGGGCGGTTGAGCAGTTCTTC.